Listed here are 21 T cell receptor beta chains from one sample, sequenced in a study of blood T cell repertoires in COVID-19. Sequencing was performed with immunoSEQ multiplex PCR; in TCRdb, only in-frame clones are kept and a portion is missing. The sample includes more than 200,000 clones, 70% to 90% of them seen just once. Sequences were obtained from PBMCs or T cells enriched from blood (not recorded which). The receptors stem from a man under 40 who had recovered from COVID-19.

This clone was picked up a small number of times. The chain joins TRBV9 to TRBJ2-3; D may be TRBD1 (5 bases). The germline V and J ends were trimmed by 0 bases and 3 bases, with 20 bases remaining between them. CDR1 and CDR2 from the germline V gene are SGDLS and YYNGEE. The CDR3 totals 18 residues. The CDR3 DNA sequence: TGTGCCAGCAGCGTAGAAGGGCTAGGGCAGGGATCTACAGATACGCAGTATTTT. Amino acid sequence: CASSVEGLGQGSTDTQYF.

The genes are TRBV7-3 and TRBJ1-1; D perhaps matches TRBD1 (6 bases). Germline V CDR1 and CDR2: SGHTA, FQGTGA. The CDR3 contains 15 residues. With 2 bases removed from V and 3 bases from J, the gap between germline ends came to 13 bases. CDR3 protein: CASSLAGGAHTEAFF. For the CDR3, the DNA is TGTGCCAGCAGCTTAGCGGGGGGCGCACACACTGAAGCTTTCTTT.

Turning to this clone: One junction end does not reproduce the germline sequence, and a read error may be involved. V usage is TRBV10-3 and J usage is TRBJ2-7; 8 nucleotides agree with TRBD2. Germline V lookup: CDR1 ENHRY, CDR2 SYGVKD. CDR3 length equals 15 residues. CDR3 sequence (DNA): TGTGCCATCACTGAGCTAGCGGGCGCCTCCTACGAGCAGTACTTC. Translated: CAITELAGASYEQYF.

This chain joins TRBV18 and TRBJ1-1; D is ambiguous. The CDR3 loop spans 12 amino acids. CDR1 is KGHSH and CDR2 is LQKENI in the germline V gene. Deletions cut 4 bases from V and 8 bases from J, with 11 bases between. Written as DNA, the CDR3 is TGTGCCAGCTCACTGCGAGAGAACGAAGCTTTCTTT. This sequence encodes CASSLRENEAFF.

The chain employs TRBV6-5 and TRBJ1-6, with 7 bases lining up with TRBD1. The germline V gene encodes CDR1 MNHEY and CDR2 SVGAGI. CDR3 length: 15 residues. Trimming removed 7 bases from V and 4 bases from J; junction bases left unmatched: 7. This CDR3 reads CASTHRGQYNSPLHF. The CDR3 nucleotides are TGTGCCAGCACCCACAGGGGACAGTATAATTCACCCCTCCACTTT.

In regard to this clone: Mismatch with germline at one junction end may stem from a read error. The J gene is TRBJ2-7, the V gene TRBV10-3; perhaps TRBD1 as D (6 bases). Germline CDR1 ENHRY, CDR2 SYGVKD. The CDR3 loop spans 12 amino acids. CDR3 nucleotide sequence: TGTGCCACCAGTACAGGGTTCGACGAGCAGTACTTC. As protein: CATSTGFDEQYF.

The chain joins TRBV5-4 to TRBJ2-1, with 14 nucleotides matching TRBD2. The CDR3 length is 19 residues. Germline CDR1 is SGHNT and CDR2 is YYREEE (reference sequence). V dropped 4 bases and J dropped 0; count of bases not matched to a gene: 9. CDR3 in amino acids: CASSQTRTSGRNSYNEQFF. The CDR3 DNA follows: TGTGCCAGCAGCCAGACTAGGACTAGCGGGAGGAACTCCTACAATGAGCAGTTCTTC. The full variable domain, with the rest looked up from reference TRBV5-4 and TRBJ2-1, is ETGVTQSPTHLIKTRGQQVTLRCSSQSGHNTVSWYQQALGQGPQFIFQYYREEENGRGNFPPRFSGLQFPNYSSELNVNALELDDSALYLCASSQTRTSGRNSYNEQFFGPGTRLTVL.

J is TRBJ1-2 and V is TRBV11-1, with unresolved D. Germline V gene lookup returns CDR1 SGHAT and CDR2 FQDESV (reference sequence). Trimming cost V 4 bases and J 3 bases, with 12 bases left between them. The CDR3 totals 14 residues. The CDR3 sequence is CASSSLTGYYGYTF. CDR3 nucleotide sequence: TGTGCCAGCAGCTCATTAACGGGTTACTATGGCTACACCTTC.

This clone was detected only once. The J gene is TRBJ2-1, the V gene TRBV19, with a tentative D call TRBD2 (6 bases). The V end lost 1 base, the J end lost 0 bases, and 10 bases lay between the germline ends. The CDR3 is made up of 16 amino acids. The V gene's germline CDR1 is LNHDA and CDR2 SQIVND (reference sequence). Written as DNA, the CDR3 is TGTGCCAGTAGTATAGTCGGGGGAAGCTCCTACAATGAGCAGTTCTTC. Its protein product is CASSIVGGSSYNEQFF.

This clone was seen a handful of times. The rearrangement uses TRBV5-1 and TRBJ2-5, with 11 bases identical to TRBD2. The CDR3 is 15 residues long. The junction had 3 bases not matched to a gene; V was cut back by 1 base and J by 4 bases. Germline V CDR1 and CDR2: SGHRS, YFSETQ. The CDR3 protein is CASSLRLAGLETQYF. The CDR3 DNA sequence: TGCGCCAGCAGCTTGAGACTAGCGGGACTAGAGACCCAGTACTTC.

J is TRBJ1-2 and V is TRBV9, with a tentative D call TRBD1 (5 bases). V lost 4 bases, J lost 1 base, and 20 bases lay in between. The CDR3 contains 17 residues. Germline lookup yields CDR1 SGDLS and CDR2 YYNGEE. The CDR3 DNA reads TGTGCCAGCAGCCACCCTACCACAGGTGCCCTTAACTATGGCTACACCTTC. It translates to CASSHPTTGALNYGYTF.

The chain couples TRBV4-2 to TRBJ1-2, with 7 nucleotides matching TRBD1. The V segment lost 3 bases and the J segment 4 bases; nucleotides outside the gene matches: 14. The CDR3 contains 17 residues. CDR1 and CDR2 from the germline V gene are LGHNA and YNFKEQ. CDR3 DNA: TGTGCCAGCAGCCACGACATCCTCGCCGGGACAGCCTATGGCTACACCTTC. This codes for CASSHDILAGTAYGYTF.

The genes are TRBV4-1 and TRBJ1-5; D not resolved. V lost 0 bases to trimming and J lost 4 bases, with 13 bases between them. Germline CDR1 is MGHRA and CDR2 is YSYEKL. CDR3 length: 16 residues. In nucleotides, the CDR3 is TGCGCCAGCAGCCAAGATCTGAGGTCGGTGAATCAGCCCCAGCATTTT. Translated, it gives CASSQDLRSVNQPQHF.

This chain uses TRBV3-1 (or the pseudogene TRBV3-2) with TRBJ1-6; TRBD1 matches 7 bases. CDR1 is LGHDT, CDR2 YNNKEL, per germline (reference sequence). With 3 bases clipped from V and 7 bases from J, the junction kept 3 bases outside the gene matches. This CDR3 contains 14 residues. The CDR3 is CASSQQGVNSPLHF. The CDR3 DNA sequence: TGTGCCAGCAGCCAGCAGGGGGTGAATTCACCCCTCCACTTT.

The V and J genes are TRBV13 and TRBJ2-1; TRBD2 aligns across 11 bases. V dropped 2 bases and J dropped 1; count of bases not matched to a gene: 7. The CDR3 sequence is 18 residues long. Germline V gives CDR1 PRHDT, CDR2 FYEKMQ (reference sequence). The CDR3 is CASSLSSTSGISYNEQFF. The CDR3 DNA reads as TGTGCCAGCAGCTTATCCTCGACTAGCGGGATTTCCTACAATGAGCAGTTCTTC.

The chain links TRBV10-2 to TRBJ2-2; perhaps TRBD1 as D (5 bases). V was trimmed by 6 bases and J by 1 base, leaving 9 bases between them. This CDR3 comprises 14 residues. Germline CDR1 and CDR2: WSHSY and SAAADI. The CDR3 DNA follows: TGCGCCAGCAGGGATACAGGGAACACCGGGGAGCTGTTTTTT. It encodes CASRDTGNTGELFF.

The chain couples TRBV7-9 to TRBJ2-5; 9 bases are shared with TRBD2. The CDR3 is 16 residues long. V dropped 5 bases and J dropped 4; count of bases not matched to a gene: 11. CDR1 and CDR2 from the germline V gene are SEHNR and FQNEAQ (reference sequence). CDR3 region: CASSAPPGTSPETQYF. In DNA form, the CDR3 reads TGTGCCAGCAGCGCGCCACCCGGGACTAGCCCAGAGACCCAGTACTTC.

This chain connects TRBV5-1 to TRBJ2-3; the match to TRBD2 covers 7 bases. Germline CDR1 reads SGHRS; CDR2 reads YFSETQ. V gave up 3 bases and J gave up 2 bases; unmatched junction bases: 9. The CDR3 loop spans 16 amino acids. The CDR3 DNA follows: TGCGCCAGCAGCTCCATCCCGGGACTACACACAGATACGCAGTATTTT. Its protein is CASSSIPGLHTDTQYF.

The V call is TRBV4-2, the J call TRBJ2-3; TRBD2 is a possible D gene (6 bases). The CDR3 runs 18 residues. Germline lookup yields CDR1 LGHNA and CDR2 YNFKEQ. V was clipped by 3 bases and J by 2 bases, with 21 bases between them. CDR3 amino acids: CASSHGTRDSANTDTQYF. The CDR3 nucleotides are TGTGCCAGCAGCCATGGCACCCGGGACTCCGCGAACACAGATACGCAGTATTTT.

This chain uses TRBV2 with TRBJ1-5, with D maybe TRBD1 (5 bases). V lost 0 bases and J 15 bases, leaving 21 bases between the germline ends. The CDR3 length is 15 residues. The germline CDR1 and CDR2 sequences are SNHLY and FYNNEI. The CDR3 sequence is CASSEAGPGSSGRHF. The CDR3 DNA follows: TGTGCCAGCAGTGAAGCGGGGCCGGGCAGTTCGGGCAGGCATTTT.

The V call is TRBV2, the J call TRBJ1-1; no clear D gene. Germline values: CDR1 SNHLY, CDR2 FYNNEI. V gave up 6 bases and J gave up 6 bases, with 11 bases separating them. The CDR3 runs 12 residues. The CDR3 region has the DNA TGTGCCAGCAGAGAGGGAATGGCTGAAGCTTTCTTT. Amino acids: CASREGMAEAFF. The entire variable domain, with the rest obtained from reference TRBV2 and TRBJ1-1, is as follows: EPEVTQTPSHQVTQMGQEVILRCVPISNHLYFYWYRQILGQKVEFLVSFYNNEISEKSEIFDDQFSVERPDGSNFTLKIRSTKLEDSAMYFCASREGMAEAFFGQGTRLTVV.